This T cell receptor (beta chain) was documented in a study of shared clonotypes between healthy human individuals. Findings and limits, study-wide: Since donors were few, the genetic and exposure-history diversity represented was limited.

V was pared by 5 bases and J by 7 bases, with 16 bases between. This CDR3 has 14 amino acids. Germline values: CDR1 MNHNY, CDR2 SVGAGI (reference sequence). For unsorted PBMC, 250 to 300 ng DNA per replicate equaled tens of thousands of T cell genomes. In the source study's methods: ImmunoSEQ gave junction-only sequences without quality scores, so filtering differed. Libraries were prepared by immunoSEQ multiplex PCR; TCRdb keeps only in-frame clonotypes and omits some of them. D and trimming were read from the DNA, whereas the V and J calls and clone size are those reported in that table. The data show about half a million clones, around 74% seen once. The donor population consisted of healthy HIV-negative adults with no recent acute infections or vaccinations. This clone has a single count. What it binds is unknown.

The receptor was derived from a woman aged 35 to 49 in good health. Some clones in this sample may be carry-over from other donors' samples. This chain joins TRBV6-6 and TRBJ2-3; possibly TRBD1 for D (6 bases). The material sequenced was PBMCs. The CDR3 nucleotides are TGTGCCAGCAGTACAACAGGGTTATCAAATACGCAGTATTTT. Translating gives CASSTTGLSNTQYF.